The 19 T cell receptor beta chains below come from one sample, sequenced in a study of shared T cell receptors in the human thymus (dated by TCRdb to 2020 to 2022). The method behind the library was the immunoSEQ multiplex PCR assay. TCRdb's version of the immuneACCESS table is confined to in-frame rearrangements and falls short of the full clone set. An unresolved V gene accounts for under half of the shortfall where checked; the remainder is of unknown origin. This sample lists approximately 760,000 clones; 70% to 90% were detected once. The biggest ten clones account for roughly 0.01% of the sample. The sample was also linked to a second study, of human thymus T cells.

Sequencing was carried out using thymocytes. The receptors were sampled from a girl under two years old with a congenital heart defect. Donor details come from another sample of the same person, matched by shared clones.

V is TRBV5-1 and J is TRBJ1-1, with no clear D. CDR3 size: 15 residues. Per the germline V gene, CDR1 is SGHRS and CDR2 is YFSETQ. V gave up 3 bases and J gave up 1 base, with 13 bases separating them. The CDR3 here is CASSSGHSGNTEAFF. Here the CDR3 DNA reads TGCGCCAGCAGCTCCGGTCACTCAGGGAACACTGAAGCTTTCTTT.

This chain connects TRBV4-2 to TRBJ1-2; possible D gene TRBD1, 6 bases. Between the trimmed V and J ends, which lost 4 bases and 1 base, there was a span of 16 bases. CDR3 size: 16 residues. Per the germline V gene, CDR1 is LGHNA and CDR2 is YNFKEQ. This CDR3 reads CASSPLDSPFNYGYTF. The CDR3 DNA is TGTGCCAGCAGCCCCCTGGACAGTCCTTTTAACTATGGCTACACCTTC.

The genes are TRBV4-3 and TRBJ1-2; D may be TRBD1 (6 bases). The V end lost 1 base, the J end lost 0 bases, and 21 bases lay between the germline ends. CDR3 length equals 19 residues. Germline V lookup: CDR1 LGHNA, CDR2 YSLEER. CDR3 region: CASSQARRDKTPSNYGYTF. CDR3 in DNA: TGCGCCAGCAGCCAAGCCCGTAGGGACAAGACCCCCTCTAACTATGGCTACACCTTC.

V gene TRBV10-2 combines with J gene TRBJ1-4; tentative D call: TRBD1 (5 bases). V gave up 4 bases and J gave up 9 bases, with 21 bases separating them. The CDR3 is made up of 16 amino acids. Germline CDR1 WSHSY, CDR2 SAAADI. CDR3 loop: CASSGKGQGGHKKLFF. The CDR3 DNA reads TGCGCCAGCAGTGGGAAGGGGCAGGGTGGACACAAAAAACTGTTTTTT.

This clone was counted only a few times. The chain recombines TRBV6-5 with TRBJ2-7; maybe TRBD2 (5 bases). The CDR3 loop spans 15 amino acids. Germline CDR1 MNHEY, CDR2 SVGAGI. V gave up 6 bases and J gave up 3 bases, with 18 bases separating them. The DNA of the CDR3 is TGTGCCAGCAGGACAACCGGGATTACAAACTACGAGCAGTACTTC. This sequence encodes CASRTTGITNYEQYF.

This chain joins TRBV2 and TRBJ1-1; 9 bases map to TRBD1. Germline lookup yields CDR1 SNHLY and CDR2 FYNNEI. This CDR3 is 13 amino acids long. V was clipped by 7 bases and J by 6 bases; unmatched bases: 6. CDR3 in DNA: TGTGCCAGCACCGGACAGGGGATGCCTGAAGCTTTCTTT. This encodes CASTGQGMPEAFF.

The chain links TRBV15 to TRBJ1-1, with D perhaps matching TRBD1 (6 bases). The CDR3 consists of 18 residues. The germline V and J ends were trimmed by 3 bases and 1 base, with 21 bases remaining between them. Per the germline V gene, CDR1 is LNHNV and CDR2 is YYDKDF (reference sequence). This CDR3 is CATSSLTKLGQTNTEAFF. In DNA, the CDR3 is TGTGCCACCAGCAGTCTTACGAAGTTAGGACAGACGAACACTGAAGCTTTCTTT.

This clone was seen once. This chain joins TRBV23-1 and TRBJ2-1, with D possibly being TRBD2 (5 bases). TRBV23-1 carries the ORF label, with uncertain function. The germline V and J ends were trimmed by 2 bases and 4 bases, with 12 bases remaining between them. There are 15 residues in the CDR3. The CDR3 is CASSQNGLTYNEQFF. CDR3 bases: TGCGCCAGCAGTCAAAATGGACTTACTTACAATGAGCAGTTCTTC.

The V gene is TRBV4-1, the J gene TRBJ1-1; TRBD1 matches at 7 bases. The CDR3 extends over 16 amino acids. Losses at the gene ends were 1 base for V and 6 bases for J; bases not matched to a gene: 11. The V gene's germline CDR1 is MGHRA and CDR2 YSYEKL. In nucleotides, the CDR3 is TGCGCCAGCAGCCAAGTTTCCCAAGGAAGGGGGCCTGAAGCTTTCTTT. It translates to CASSQVSQGRGPEAFF.

CDR3 sequence (DNA): TGTGCCAGCAGCCACAAATTGAGCTACACCTTC. Translated: CASSHKLSYTF. V usage is TRBV28 and J usage is TRBJ1-2; D is undetermined. Between the trimmed V and J ends, which lost 6 bases and 9 bases, there was a span of 11 bases. The germline V gene has CDR1 MDHEN and CDR2 SYDVKM. The CDR3 spans 11 residues.

This clone has just a few counts. The V call is TRBV11-2, the J call TRBJ2-2; 9 bases agree with TRBD1. Germline V CDR1 and CDR2: SGHAT, FQNNGV. The V gene end was trimmed by 6 bases and the J gene end by 5 bases; junction bases not matched to a gene: 4. The length of the CDR3 is 14 residues. The CDR3 loop reads CASSPGTGTGELFF. CDR3 sequence (DNA): TGTGCCAGCAGTCCCGGGACAGGGACCGGGGAGCTGTTTTTT.

This clone was counted a single time. This sequence joins TRBV5-1 and TRBJ1-1; possible D gene TRBD1, 5 bases. Germline V gene data show CDR1 as SGHRS and CDR2 as YFSETQ. Trimming pared 3 bases from V and 0 bases from J, leaving 18 bases between. This CDR3 comprises 17 residues. The CDR3 loop is CASSSPGTDYMNTEAFF. Here the CDR3 DNA reads TGCGCCAGCAGCTCACCTGGGACGGACTACATGAACACTGAAGCTTTCTTT. Full variable domain (rest looked up from reference TRBV5-1 and TRBJ1-1): KAGVTQTPRYLIKTRGQQVTLSCSPISGHRSVSWYQQTPGQGLQFLFEYFSETQRNKGNFPGRFSGRQFSNSRSEMNVSTLELGDSALYLCASSSPGTDYMNTEAFFGQGTRLTVV.

The J gene is TRBJ2-2, the V gene TRBV19; D call uncertain. The V and J ends lost 10 bases and 6 bases respectively, with 9 bases between them. Germline-derived CDR1 and CDR2 are LNHDA and SQIVND (reference sequence). The CDR3 runs to 11 residues. The CDR3 DNA follows: TGTGCCACCTCGGTCCCCGGGGAGCTGTTTTTT. It specifies CATSVPGELFF.

The J gene is TRBJ2-1, the V gene TRBV19; TRBD1 agrees at 10 bases. V lost 5 bases and J lost 2; bases outside the gene matches: 3. CDR1 and CDR2 from the germline V gene are LNHDA and SQIVND (reference sequence). The CDR3 spans 15 residues. CDR3 region: CASSRGQGAYNEQFF. CDR3 nucleotides: TGTGCCAGTAGTCGCGGACAGGGGGCCTACAATGAGCAGTTCTTC. Together with reference TRBV19 and TRBJ2-1, the CDR3 gives the full variable domain: DGGITQSPKYLFRKEGQNVTLSCEQNLNHDAMYWYRQDPGQGLRLIYYSQIVNDFQKGDIAEGYSVSREKKESFPLTVTSAQKNPTAFYLCASSRGQGAYNEQFFGPGTRLTVL.

This chain uses TRBV9 with TRBJ2-2, with a tentative D call TRBD1 (5 bases). V was clipped by 0 bases and J by 4 bases, with 10 bases between them. The CDR3 runs 15 residues. Looked up from germline, CDR1 is SGDLS and CDR2 is YYNGEE. CDR3 in amino acids: CASSVGQGSTGELFF. The CDR3 DNA sequence: TGTGCCAGCAGCGTAGGTCAGGGTTCCACCGGGGAGCTGTTTTTT.

The chain joins TRBV25-1 to TRBJ1-6; 8 nucleotides agree with TRBD1. Germline V gene data show CDR1 as MGHDK and CDR2 as SYGVNS. The CDR3 consists of 18 residues. The V and J ends lost 8 bases and 7 bases, in that order; junction bases with no gene match: 19. The CDR3 sequence: CASAPGQVPRQRNSPLHF. The DNA of the CDR3 is TGTGCCAGCGCTCCGGGACAGGTACCCCGACAAAGAAATTCACCCCTCCACTTT.

V usage is TRBV11-2 and J usage is TRBJ1-6; D may be TRBD1 (5 bases). The V and J ends lost 1 base and 11 bases respectively, with 15 bases between them. Germline V gene data show CDR1 as SGHAT and CDR2 as FQNNGV. The CDR3 runs to 15 residues. The CDR3 region has the DNA TGTGCCAGCAGCTTAGGCGGGACTAACTTCCCACCCCTCCACTTT. This codes for CASSLGGTNFPPLHF.

V and J are TRBV18 and TRBJ1-4; no clear D. The CDR3 loop spans 19 amino acids. Trimming cost V 3 bases and J 5 bases, with 25 bases left between them. Germline V gene lookup returns CDR1 KGHSH and CDR2 LQKENI. The CDR3 DNA is TGTGCCAGCTCACCTAGCGCCGGGCTTCAAAACGGGTGCAATGAAAAACTGTTTTTT. Protein: CASSPSAGLQNGCNEKLFF.

The chain has TRBV4-1 and TRBJ1-2; TRBD1 matches 9 bases. The V and J ends lost 4 bases and 4 bases, in that order; junction bases with no gene match: 7. This CDR3 contains 15 residues. Germline lookup yields CDR1 MGHRA and CDR2 YSYEKL. Here the CDR3 reads CASSPRDRVFYGYTF. CDR3 DNA: TGCGCCAGCAGCCCCCGGGACAGGGTATTCTATGGCTACACCTTC.